This T cell receptor (beta chain) was recorded in a study of T cells after yellow fever vaccination. Looking at the study overall: Some fractions had low cell numbers, and these were prepared with SMART-Seq v4 Ultra Low Input. Study conclusions and caveats: It was a weaker secondary response, yet one that peaked faster, at day 5 versus 15.

Notes on this clonotype: No antigen is known for it. A much larger clone differs by one base, so this may be a read error.

The 5'RACE template-switching step produced TCR cDNA and added a universal primer site and UMIs. TCRdb reanalysed the 5' RACE reads using MiXCR and keeps one entry per CDR3 protein. The repertoire consists of about 120,000 distinct CDR3 sequences, with 6.5% to 9% occurring once and the leading ten covering approximately 2.7%. Germline V lookup: CDR1 ENHRY, CDR2 SYGVKD. CDR3 length: 17 amino acids. After removal of 6 bases from V and 1 base from J, the junction contained 15 bases not matched to a gene. This TCR was recovered from a man aged 18-30 years who received the YFV17D yellow fever vaccine. The chain joins TRBV10-3 to TRBJ2-7; TRBD1 aligns across 7 bases. Sequences were derived from CD4+ T cells sorted from PBMCs, sampled around 45 days after the first yellow fever vaccination. The CDR3 sequence: CAISRGTPGGPSYEQYV. CDR3 nucleotide sequence: TGTGCCATCAGCCGAGGAACCCCAGGGGGACCTTCCTACGAGCAGTACGTC.